This T cell receptor beta chain was profiled in a study of blood T cell repertoires in COVID-19. Study overall: From the United States, Italy and Spain came samples of acute and convalescent COVID-19.

Participants were aged about 18 to 100 years from 24 US areas. The study assigned cohorts using participant-reported clinical history. The data were produced by immunoSEQ multiplex PCR, yet TCRdb's version contains in-frame clones alone and is incomplete. The top ten clones hold about 8.8% of a sample with about 210,000 clones, around 90% of them seen once. The sequenced material came from PBMCs or T cells enriched from blood (not recorded which). This TCR was recovered from a woman between 18 and 30 years old who had recovered from COVID-19.

The CDR3 loop is CAISVGDSRYEQYF. CDR3 bases: TGTGCCATCAGTGTTGGGGACAGCCGTTACGAGCAGTACTTC. V gene TRBV10-3 combines with J gene TRBJ2-7, with TRBD1 matching over 7 bases. Germline V lookup: CDR1 ENHRY, CDR2 SYGVKD. There are 14 residues in the CDR3. V lost 4 bases to trimming and J lost 4 bases; unmatched junction nucleotides: 7.